The sequence of this T cell receptor (beta chain) was determined in a study of blood T cell repertoires in COVID-19. Sequenced by immunoSEQ multiplex PCR; TCRdb stores in-frame clones only, minus some. The table shows roughly 400,000 clones, with 88% occurring only once. The sequenced material came from PBMCs or T cells enriched from blood (not recorded which). This TCR was sampled from a woman between 35 and 50 years old with acute COVID-19.

The CDR3 region is CASRADNEQFF. The CDR3 coding sequence is TGTGCCAGCAGGGCGGACAATGAGCAGTTCTTC. The V and J genes are TRBV12-3 or TRBV12-4 and TRBJ2-1; D is unresolved. V lost 6 bases and J 5 bases, leaving 5 bases between the germline ends. The CDR3 totals 11 residues.